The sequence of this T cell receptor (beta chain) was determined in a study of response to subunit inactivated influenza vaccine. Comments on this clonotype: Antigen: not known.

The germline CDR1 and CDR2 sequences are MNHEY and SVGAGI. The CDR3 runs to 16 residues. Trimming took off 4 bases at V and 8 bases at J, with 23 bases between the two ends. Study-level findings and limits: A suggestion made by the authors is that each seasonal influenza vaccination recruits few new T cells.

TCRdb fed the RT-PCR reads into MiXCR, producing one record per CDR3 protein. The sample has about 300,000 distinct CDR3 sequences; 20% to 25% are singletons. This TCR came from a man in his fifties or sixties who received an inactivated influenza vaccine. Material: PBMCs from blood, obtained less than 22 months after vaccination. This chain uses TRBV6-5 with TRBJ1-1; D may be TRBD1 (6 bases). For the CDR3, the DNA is TGTGCCAGCAGTTCTCTAACAGGGATGACGGGAGTGGAAGCTTTCTTT. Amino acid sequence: CASSSLTGMTGVEAFF.